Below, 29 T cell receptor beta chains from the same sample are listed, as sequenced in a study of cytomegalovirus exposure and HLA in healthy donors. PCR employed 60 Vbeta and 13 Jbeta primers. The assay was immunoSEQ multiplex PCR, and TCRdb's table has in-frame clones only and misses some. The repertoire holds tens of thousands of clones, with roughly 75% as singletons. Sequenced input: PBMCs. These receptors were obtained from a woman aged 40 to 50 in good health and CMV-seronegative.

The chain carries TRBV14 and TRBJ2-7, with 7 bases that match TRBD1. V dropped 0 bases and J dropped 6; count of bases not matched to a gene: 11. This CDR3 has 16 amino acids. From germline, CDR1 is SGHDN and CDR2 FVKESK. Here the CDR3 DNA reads TGTGCCAGCAGCCAAGATTTGCGACAGGGTCGAGTCGAGCAGTACTTC. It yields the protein CASSQDLRQGRVEQYF.

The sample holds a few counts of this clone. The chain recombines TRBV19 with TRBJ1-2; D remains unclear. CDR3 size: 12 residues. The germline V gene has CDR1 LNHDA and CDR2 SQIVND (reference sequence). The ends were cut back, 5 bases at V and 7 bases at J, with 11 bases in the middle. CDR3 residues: CASSPAVGGYTF. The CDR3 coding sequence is TGTGCCAGTAGTCCCGCGGTGGGTGGCTACACCTTC.

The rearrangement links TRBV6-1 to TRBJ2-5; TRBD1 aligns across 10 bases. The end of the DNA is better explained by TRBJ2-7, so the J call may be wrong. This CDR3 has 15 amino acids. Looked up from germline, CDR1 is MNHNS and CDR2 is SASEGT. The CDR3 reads CASSEATGGVYEQYF. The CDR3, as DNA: TGTGCCAGCAGTGAAGCGACAGGGGGCGTTTACGAGCAGTACTTC.

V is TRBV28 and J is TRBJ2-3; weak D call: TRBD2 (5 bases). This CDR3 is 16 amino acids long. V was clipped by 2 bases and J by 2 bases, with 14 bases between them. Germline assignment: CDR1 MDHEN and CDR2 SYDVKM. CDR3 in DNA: TGTGCCAGCAGTTTAGAGGGAGTAGGCCACACAGATACGCAGTATTTT. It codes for CASSLEGVGHTDTQYF.

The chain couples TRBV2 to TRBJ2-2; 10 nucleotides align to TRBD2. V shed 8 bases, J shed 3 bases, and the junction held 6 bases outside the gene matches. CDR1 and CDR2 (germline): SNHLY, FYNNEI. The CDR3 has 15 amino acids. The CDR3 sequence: CASHSGRWDTGELFF. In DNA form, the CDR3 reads TGTGCCAGCCATAGCGGGAGGTGGGACACCGGGGAGCTGTTTTTT.

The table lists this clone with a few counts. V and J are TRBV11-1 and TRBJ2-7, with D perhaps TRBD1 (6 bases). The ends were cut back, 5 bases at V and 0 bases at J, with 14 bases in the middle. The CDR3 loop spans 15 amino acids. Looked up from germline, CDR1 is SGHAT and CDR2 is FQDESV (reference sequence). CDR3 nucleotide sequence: TGTGCCAGCAGCCCCGGGACAACTTACTCCTACGAGCAGTACTTC. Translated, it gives CASSPGTTYSYEQYF.

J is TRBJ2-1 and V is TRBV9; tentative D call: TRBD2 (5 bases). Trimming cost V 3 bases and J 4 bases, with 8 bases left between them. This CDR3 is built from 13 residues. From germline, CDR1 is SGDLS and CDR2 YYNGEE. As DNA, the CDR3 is TGTGCCAGCAGCGGGACTCTATACAATGAGCAGTTCTTC. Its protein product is CASSGTLYNEQFF. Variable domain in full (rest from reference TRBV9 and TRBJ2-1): DSGVTQTPKHLITATGQRVTLRCSPRSGDLSVYWYQQSLDQGLQFLIQYYNGEERAKGNILERFSAQQFPDLHSELNLSSLELGDSALYFCASSGTLYNEQFFGPGTRLTVL.

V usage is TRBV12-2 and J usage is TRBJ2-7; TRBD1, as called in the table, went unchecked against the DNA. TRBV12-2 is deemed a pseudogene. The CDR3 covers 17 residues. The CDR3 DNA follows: TGTGCAAGTCGACGCAAAACCCGGGAGACAGGGGTCTACGAGCAGTACTTC. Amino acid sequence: CASRRKTRETGVYEQYF.

CDR3 amino acids: CASSIGQGASYEQYF. CDR3 DNA: TGTGCCAGCAGCATCGGACAGGGGGCTTCCTACGAGCAGTACTTC. The genes are TRBV7-2 and TRBJ2-7; 11 bases are a match to TRBD1. V was pared by 5 bases and J by 1 base, with 4 bases of the junction left unmatched. Germline V gene data show CDR1 as SGHTA and CDR2 as FQGNSA. The CDR3 contains 15 residues.

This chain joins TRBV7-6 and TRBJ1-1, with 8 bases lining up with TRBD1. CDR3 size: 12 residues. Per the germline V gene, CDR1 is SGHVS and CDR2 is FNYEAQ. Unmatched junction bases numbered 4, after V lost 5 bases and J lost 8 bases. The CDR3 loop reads CASSAYRGEAFF. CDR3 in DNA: TGTGCCAGCAGCGCCTACAGGGGGGAAGCTTTCTTT.

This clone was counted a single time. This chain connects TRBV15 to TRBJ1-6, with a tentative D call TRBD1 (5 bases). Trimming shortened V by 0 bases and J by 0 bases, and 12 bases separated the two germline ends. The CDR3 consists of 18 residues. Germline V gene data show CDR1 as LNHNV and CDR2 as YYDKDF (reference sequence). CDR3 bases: TGTGCCACCAGCAGAGATAGCGGGGGAAGCTCCTATAATTCACCCCTCCACTTT. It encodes CATSRDSGGSSYNSPLHF.

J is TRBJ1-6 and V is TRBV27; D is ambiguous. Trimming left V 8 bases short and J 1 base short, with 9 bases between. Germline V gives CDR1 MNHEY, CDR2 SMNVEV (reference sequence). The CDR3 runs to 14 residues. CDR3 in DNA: TGTGCCAGCCAGACGGGGTCCTATAATTCACCCCTCCACTTT. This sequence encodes CASQTGSYNSPLHF.

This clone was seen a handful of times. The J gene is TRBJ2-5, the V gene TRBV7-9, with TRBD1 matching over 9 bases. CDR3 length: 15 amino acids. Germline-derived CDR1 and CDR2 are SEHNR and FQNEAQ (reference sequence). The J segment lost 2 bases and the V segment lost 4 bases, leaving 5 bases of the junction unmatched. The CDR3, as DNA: TGTGCCAGCAGCTCTACAGGGGGCGTGCAAGAGACCCAGTACTTC. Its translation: CASSSTGGVQETQYF. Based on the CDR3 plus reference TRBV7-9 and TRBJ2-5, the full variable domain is DTGVSQNPRHKITKRGQNVTFRCDPISEHNRLYWYRQTLGQGPEFLTYFQNEAQLEKSRLLSDRFSAERPKGSFSTLEIQRTEQGDSAMYLCASSSTGGVQETQYFGPGTRLLVL.

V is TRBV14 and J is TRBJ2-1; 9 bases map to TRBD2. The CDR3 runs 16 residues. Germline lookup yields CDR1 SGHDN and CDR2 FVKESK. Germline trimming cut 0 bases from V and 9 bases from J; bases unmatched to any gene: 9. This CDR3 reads CASSQDRRGRATEQFF. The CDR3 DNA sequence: TGTGCCAGCAGCCAAGATCGGCGCGGGAGGGCCACTGAGCAGTTCTTC.

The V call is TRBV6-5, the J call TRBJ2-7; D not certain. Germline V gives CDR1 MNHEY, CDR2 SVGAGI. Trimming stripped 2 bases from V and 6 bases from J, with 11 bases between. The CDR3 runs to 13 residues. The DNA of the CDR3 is TGTGCCAGCAGTTACCTTACAAGTTCCGAGCAGTACTTC. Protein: CASSYLTSSEQYF.

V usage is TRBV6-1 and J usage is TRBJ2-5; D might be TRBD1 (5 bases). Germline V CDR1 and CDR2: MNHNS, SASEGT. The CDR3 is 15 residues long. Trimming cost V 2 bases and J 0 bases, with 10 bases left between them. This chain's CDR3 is CASSESWGDQETQYF. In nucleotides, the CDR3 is TGTGCCAGCAGTGAATCTTGGGGCGACCAAGAGACCCAGTACTTC.

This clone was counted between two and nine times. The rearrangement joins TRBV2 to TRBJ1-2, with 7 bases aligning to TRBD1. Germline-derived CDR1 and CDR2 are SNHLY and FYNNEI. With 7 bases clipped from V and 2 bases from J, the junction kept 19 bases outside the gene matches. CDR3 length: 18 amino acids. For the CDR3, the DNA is TGTGCCAGCATCCCCCTAGGGACAGTCGACCGAGCCAACTATGGCTACACCTTC. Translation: CASIPLGTVDRANYGYTF.

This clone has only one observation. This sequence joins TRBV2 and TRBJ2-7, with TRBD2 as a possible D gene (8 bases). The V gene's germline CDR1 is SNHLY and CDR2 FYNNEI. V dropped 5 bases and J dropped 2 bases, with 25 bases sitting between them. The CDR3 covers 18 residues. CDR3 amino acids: CASSQGPLGRGPTYEQYF. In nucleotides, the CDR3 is TGTGCCAGCAGTCAAGGCCCCCTCGGGAGGGGGCCGACCTACGAGCAGTACTTC.

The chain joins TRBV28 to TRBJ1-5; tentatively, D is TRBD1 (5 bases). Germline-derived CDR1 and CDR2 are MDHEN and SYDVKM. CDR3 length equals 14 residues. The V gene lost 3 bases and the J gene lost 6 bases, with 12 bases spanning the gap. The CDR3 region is CASSLGGSSQPQHF. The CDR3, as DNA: TGTGCCAGCAGTTTGGGGGGGTCGTCTCAGCCCCAGCATTTT.

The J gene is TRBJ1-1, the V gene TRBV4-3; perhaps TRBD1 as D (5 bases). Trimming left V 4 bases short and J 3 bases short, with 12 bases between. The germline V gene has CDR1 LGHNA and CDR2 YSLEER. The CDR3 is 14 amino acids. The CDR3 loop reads CASSLRTGDTEAFF. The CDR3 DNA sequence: TGCGCCAGCAGCCTGCGGACGGGGGACACTGAAGCTTTCTTT.

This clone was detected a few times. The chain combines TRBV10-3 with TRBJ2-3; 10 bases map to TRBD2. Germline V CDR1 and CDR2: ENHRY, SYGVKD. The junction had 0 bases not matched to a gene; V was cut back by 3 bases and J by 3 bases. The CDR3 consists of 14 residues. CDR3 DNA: TGTGCCATCAGTGATAGCGGGGGGACAGATACGCAGTATTTT. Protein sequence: CAISDSGGTDTQYF.

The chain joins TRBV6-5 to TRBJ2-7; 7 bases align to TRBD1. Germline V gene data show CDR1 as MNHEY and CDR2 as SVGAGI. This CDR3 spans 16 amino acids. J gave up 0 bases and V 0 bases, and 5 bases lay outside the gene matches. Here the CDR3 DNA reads TGTGCCAGCAGTTACTCGCCGACAGGGTCCTCCTACGAGCAGTACTTC. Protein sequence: CASSYSPTGSSYEQYF.

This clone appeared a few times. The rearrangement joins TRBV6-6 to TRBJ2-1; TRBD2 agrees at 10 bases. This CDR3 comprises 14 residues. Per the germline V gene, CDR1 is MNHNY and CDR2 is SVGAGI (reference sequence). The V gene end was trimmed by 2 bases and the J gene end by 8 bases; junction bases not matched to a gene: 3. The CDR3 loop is CASSYRLAGDEQFF. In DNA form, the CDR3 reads TGTGCCAGCAGTTACAGGCTAGCGGGAGATGAGCAGTTCTTC.

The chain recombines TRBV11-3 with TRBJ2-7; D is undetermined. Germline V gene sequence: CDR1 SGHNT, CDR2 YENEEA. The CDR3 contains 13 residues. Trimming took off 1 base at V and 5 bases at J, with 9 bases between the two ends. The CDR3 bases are TGTGCCAGCAGCTTAGGGGCCATCCACGAGCAGTACTTC. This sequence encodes CASSLGAIHEQYF. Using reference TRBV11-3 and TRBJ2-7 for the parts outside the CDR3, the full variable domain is EAGVVQSPRYKIIEKKQPVAFWCNPISGHNTLYWYLQNLGQGPELLIRYENEEAVDDSQLPKDRFSAERLKGVDSTLKIQPAELGDSAVYLCASSLGAIHEQYFGPGTRLTVT.

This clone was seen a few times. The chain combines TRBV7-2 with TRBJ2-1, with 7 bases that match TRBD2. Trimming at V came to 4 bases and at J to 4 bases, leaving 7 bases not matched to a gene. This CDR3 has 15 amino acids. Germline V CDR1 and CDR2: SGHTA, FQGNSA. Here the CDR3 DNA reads TGTGCCAGCAGCTGGGGGGGAGTAGTTTACAATGAGCAGTTCTTC. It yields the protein CASSWGGVVYNEQFF.

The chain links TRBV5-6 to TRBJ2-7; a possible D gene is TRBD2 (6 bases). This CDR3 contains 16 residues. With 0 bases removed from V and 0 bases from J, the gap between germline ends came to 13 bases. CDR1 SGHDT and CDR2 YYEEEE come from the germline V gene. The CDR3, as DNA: TGTGCCAGCAGCTTGGGGGGGGACGGGAGCTCCTACGAGCAGTACTTC. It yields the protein CASSLGGDGSSYEQYF.

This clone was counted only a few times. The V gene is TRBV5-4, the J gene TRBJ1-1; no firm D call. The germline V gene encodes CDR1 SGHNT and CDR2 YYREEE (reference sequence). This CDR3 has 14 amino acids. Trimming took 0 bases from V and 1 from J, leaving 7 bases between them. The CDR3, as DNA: TGTGCCAGCAGCTTGGGCTATGGGAACACTGAAGCTTTCTTT. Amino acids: CASSLGYGNTEAFF.

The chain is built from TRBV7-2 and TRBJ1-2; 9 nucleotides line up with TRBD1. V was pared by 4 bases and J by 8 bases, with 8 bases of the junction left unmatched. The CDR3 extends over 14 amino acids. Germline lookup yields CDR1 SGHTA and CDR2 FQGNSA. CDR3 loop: CASSSGQGEKGYTF. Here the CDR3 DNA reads TGTGCCAGCAGCTCGGGACAGGGAGAGAAGGGCTACACCTTC.

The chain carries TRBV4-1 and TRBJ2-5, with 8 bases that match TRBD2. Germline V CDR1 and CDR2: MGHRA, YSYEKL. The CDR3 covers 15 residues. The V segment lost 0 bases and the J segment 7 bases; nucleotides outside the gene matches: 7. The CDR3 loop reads CASSQEPGGPGTQYF. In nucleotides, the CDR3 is TGCGCCAGCAGCCAAGAACCGGGGGGGCCTGGGACCCAGTACTTC.